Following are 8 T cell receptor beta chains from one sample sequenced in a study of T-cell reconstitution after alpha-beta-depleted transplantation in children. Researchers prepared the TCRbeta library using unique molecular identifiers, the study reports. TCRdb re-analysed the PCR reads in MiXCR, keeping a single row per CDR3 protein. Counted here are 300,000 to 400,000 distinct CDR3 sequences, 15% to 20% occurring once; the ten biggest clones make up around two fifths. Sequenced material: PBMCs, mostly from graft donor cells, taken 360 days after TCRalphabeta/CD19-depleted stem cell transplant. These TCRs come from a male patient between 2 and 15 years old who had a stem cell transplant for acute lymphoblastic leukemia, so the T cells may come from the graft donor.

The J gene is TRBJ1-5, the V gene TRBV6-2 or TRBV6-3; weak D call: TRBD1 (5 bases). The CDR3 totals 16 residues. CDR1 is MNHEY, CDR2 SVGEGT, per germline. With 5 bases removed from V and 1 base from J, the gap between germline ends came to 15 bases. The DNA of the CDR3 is TGTGCCAGCAGTCAAGACAGAGTCGCGAGCAATCAGCCCCAGCATTTT. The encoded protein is CASSQDRVASNQPQHF.

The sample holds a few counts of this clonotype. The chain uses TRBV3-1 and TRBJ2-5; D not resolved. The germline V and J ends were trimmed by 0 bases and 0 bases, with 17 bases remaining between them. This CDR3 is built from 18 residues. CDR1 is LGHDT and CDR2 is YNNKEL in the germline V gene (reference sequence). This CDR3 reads CASSQDVGMPSNQETQYF. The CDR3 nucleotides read TGTGCCAGCAGCCAAGATGTGGGAATGCCGTCTAACCAAGAGACCCAGTACTTC.

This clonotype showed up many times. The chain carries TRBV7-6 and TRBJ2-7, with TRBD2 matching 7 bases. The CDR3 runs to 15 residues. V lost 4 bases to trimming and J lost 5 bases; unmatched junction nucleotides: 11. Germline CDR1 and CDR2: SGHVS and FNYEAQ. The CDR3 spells CASSSVAGSSHEQYF. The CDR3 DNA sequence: TGTGCCAGCAGCTCTGTAGCGGGTAGTTCCCACGAGCAGTACTTC. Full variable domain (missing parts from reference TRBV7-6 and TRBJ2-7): GAGVSQSPRYKVTKRGQDVALRCDPISGHVSLYWYRQALGQGPEFLTYFNYEAQQDKSGLPNDRFSAERPEGSISTLTIQRTEQRDSAMYRCASSSVAGSSHEQYFGPGTRLTVT.

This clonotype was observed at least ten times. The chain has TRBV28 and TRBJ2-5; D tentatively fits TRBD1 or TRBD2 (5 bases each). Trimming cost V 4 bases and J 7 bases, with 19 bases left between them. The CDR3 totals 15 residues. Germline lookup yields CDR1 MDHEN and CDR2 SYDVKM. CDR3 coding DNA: TGTGCCAGCAGTTCGGTATCTGAGGGGATGGTGACCCAGTACTTC. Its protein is CASSSVSEGMVTQYF.

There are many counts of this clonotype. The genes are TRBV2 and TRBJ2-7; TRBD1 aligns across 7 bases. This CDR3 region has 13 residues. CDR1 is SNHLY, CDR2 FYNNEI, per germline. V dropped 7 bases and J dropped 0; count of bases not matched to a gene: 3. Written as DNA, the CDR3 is TGTGCCAGCAAGAGGGACAGCTCCTACGAGCAGTACTTC. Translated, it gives CASKRDSSYEQYF.

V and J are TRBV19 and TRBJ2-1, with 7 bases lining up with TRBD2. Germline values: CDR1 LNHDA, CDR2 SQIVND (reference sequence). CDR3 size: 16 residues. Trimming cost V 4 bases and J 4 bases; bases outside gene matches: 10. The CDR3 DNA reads TGTGCCAGTAGTAAGCTACTAGCGTCAGCTTACAATGAGCAGTTCTTC. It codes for CASSKLLASAYNEQFF.

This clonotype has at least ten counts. The CDR3 DNA is TGTGCCAGCAGTCTAGACCAGGGACAGCCTCAGTACTTC. Amino acid sequence: CASSLDQGQPQYF. The gene calls are TRBV12-3 or TRBV12-4 and TRBJ2-7, with 7 bases matching TRBD1. V was clipped by 5 bases and J by 10 bases; unmatched bases: 11. The CDR3 is 13 residues long.

CDR3 in amino acids: CASSPQGPLSYEQYF. CDR3 in DNA: TGTGCCAGCAGCCCCCAGGGTCCCCTCTCCTACGAGCAGTACTTC. The rearrangement links TRBV12-3 or TRBV12-4 to TRBJ2-7; D might be TRBD1 (5 bases). The CDR3 extends over 15 amino acids. The V and J ends lost 6 bases and 0 bases respectively, with 15 bases between them.